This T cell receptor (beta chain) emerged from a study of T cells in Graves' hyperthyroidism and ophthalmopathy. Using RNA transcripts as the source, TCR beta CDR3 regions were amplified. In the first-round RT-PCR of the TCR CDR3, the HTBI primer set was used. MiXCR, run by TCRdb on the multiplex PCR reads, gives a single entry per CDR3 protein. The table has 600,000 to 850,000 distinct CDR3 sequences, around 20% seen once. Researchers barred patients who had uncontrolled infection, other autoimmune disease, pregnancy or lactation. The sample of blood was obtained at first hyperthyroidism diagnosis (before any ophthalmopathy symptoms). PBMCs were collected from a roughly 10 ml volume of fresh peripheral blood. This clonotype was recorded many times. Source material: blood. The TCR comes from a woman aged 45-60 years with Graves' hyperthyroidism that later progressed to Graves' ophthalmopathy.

This CDR3 reads CAISPPMLGQGYEQYF. The CDR3 DNA sequence: TGTGCCATCAGTCCCCCGATGCTTGGCCAGGGTTACGAGCAGTACTTC. The genes are TRBV10-3 and TRBJ2-7, with a weak D call TRBD1 (5 bases). The CDR3 extends over 16 amino acids. Germline CDR1 reads ENHRY; CDR2 reads SYGVKD. V was trimmed by 5 bases and J by 4 bases, leaving 21 bases between them.